Listed here is a single T cell receptor (beta chain). The source of the sample is a study of CD8 T cells in Susac syndrome. High-throughput TCR beta sequencing covered peripheral CD8+ and CD4+ T cells. With random hexamers, 0.5 to 1 ug RNA was reverse transcribed. It was immunoSEQ multiplex PCR that amplified TCR beta CDR3 across 54 Vbeta and 13 Jbeta. TCRdb called the immunoSEQ multiplex PCR reads again in MiXCR, with one record for every CDR3 protein. The table has 180,000 or so distinct CDR3 sequences, about 95% seen once. The germline gives CDR1 MNHEY, CDR2 SVGAGI. This CDR3 has 15 amino acids. J was trimmed by 4 bases and V by 4 bases; bases with no gene match: 2.

The TCR comes from a human donor in good health. Material: CD4+ T cells from PBMCs. V is TRBV6-5 and J is TRBJ2-1, with 12 nucleotides matching TRBD2. CDR3 region: CASSSGLAGYNEQFF. The CDR3 coding sequence is TGTGCCAGCAGTTCCGGACTAGCGGGGTACAATGAGCAGTTCTTC.